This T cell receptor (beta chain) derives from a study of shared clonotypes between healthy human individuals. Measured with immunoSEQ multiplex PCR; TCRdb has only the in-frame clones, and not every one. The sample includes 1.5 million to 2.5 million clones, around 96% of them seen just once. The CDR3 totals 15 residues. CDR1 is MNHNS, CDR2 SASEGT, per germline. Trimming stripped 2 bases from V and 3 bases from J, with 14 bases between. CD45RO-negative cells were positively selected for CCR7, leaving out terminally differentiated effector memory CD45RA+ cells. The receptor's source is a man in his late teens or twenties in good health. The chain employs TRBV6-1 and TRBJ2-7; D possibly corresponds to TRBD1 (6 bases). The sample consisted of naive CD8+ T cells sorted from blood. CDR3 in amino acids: CASSESGADYYEQYF. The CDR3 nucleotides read TGTGCCAGCAGTGAATCAGGGGCGGATTACTACGAGCAGTACTTC.